The subject of this entry is one T cell receptor beta chain. This CDR3 contains 15 residues. The V end was cut by 6 bases, the J end by 0 bases, with 12 bases between. Germline-derived CDR1 and CDR2 are MNHEY and SVGAGI. Individuals aged about 18 to 100 years were recruited from fewer than 30 US areas. TCRdb's copy holds only in-frame clones and misses some; the assay was immunoSEQ multiplex PCR. Of under 250,000 clones in the sample, 87% were seen once. This record comes from a study of blood T cell repertoires in COVID-19. This clonotype was obtained from a woman in her twenties or thirties with acute COVID-19. The material sequenced was PBMCs or T cells enriched from blood (not recorded which). The chain carries TRBV6-5 and TRBJ2-1; maybe TRBD1 (6 bases). Here the CDR3 DNA reads TGTGCCAGCAGGCCGGACAGCGGCTCCTACAATGAGCAGTTCTTC. Amino acids: CASRPDSGSYNEQFF.